The 9 T cell receptor beta chains below all came from one sample that was sequenced in a study of spatial heterogeneity in lung cancer (dated by TCRdb to about 2019). Library preparation was by 5' RACE. The instrument given in TCRdb is NextSeq 500. Using fastp at Q25 and MiXCR, TCRdb reprocessed the public reads and kept productive beta chains. Merged by CDR3 protein, the rows form single entries marked with the most common genes and DNA. The table for this sample lists thousands of distinct CDR3 sequences; 8.3% of them were counted only once. Around a sixth of the sample comes from the top ten. The label giving this sample's time point can be read as: sample taken at primary tumor resection. Summary of the overall study and its limitations: The number of expanded intratumoral alpha and beta TCRs correlated with the tumor nonsynonymous mutation count.

Their antigens are not known. The material was lung tumor tissue, obtained at surgery. These receptors came from a male donor with early-stage non-small cell lung cancer.

Many counts were recorded for this clonotype. V gene TRBV20-1 combines with J gene TRBJ2-3; TRBD2 agrees at 11 bases. CDR1 is DFQATT and CDR2 is SNEGSKA in the germline V gene (reference sequence). Trimming at V came to 5 bases and at J to 4 bases, leaving 5 bases not matched to a gene. This CDR3 comprises 14 residues. CDR3 nucleotide sequence: TGCAGTGCTTTAGCGGGAGGGCCTTCAGATACGCAGTATTTT. It specifies CSALAGGPSDTQYF.

By sample fraction, this clonotype is medium-sized. V usage is TRBV6-2 or TRBV6-3 and J usage is TRBJ2-2, with 10 bases aligning to TRBD2. V dropped 7 bases and J dropped 3; count of bases not matched to a gene: 14. Germline loops: CDR1 MNHEY, CDR2 SVGEGT. The CDR3 is made up of 18 amino acids. The CDR3 nucleotides read TGTGCCAGCACCCCACTTCTTCGACTAGCGGGTCACACCGGGGAGCTGTTTTTT. Amino acids: CASTPLLRLAGHTGELFF.

This clonotype is termed medium-sized. The rearrangement links TRBV27 to TRBJ2-1, with 7 nucleotides matching TRBD2. Germline trimming cut 7 bases from V and 8 bases from J; bases unmatched to any gene: 14. This CDR3 spans 15 amino acids. Germline CDR1 and CDR2: MNHEY and SMNVEV (reference sequence). The CDR3 is CASKSLTGGGDEQFF. CDR3 nucleotide sequence: TGTGCCAGCAAAAGTCTGACGGGAGGAGGGGATGAGCAGTTCTTC.

This clonotype rates as medium-sized. The chain uses TRBV5-6 and TRBJ1-5; no clear D gene. The V gene's germline CDR1 is SGHDT and CDR2 YYEEEE. This CDR3 has 12 amino acids. V lost 0 bases, J lost 9 bases, and 7 bases lay in between. The DNA for the CDR3 is TGTGCCAGCAGCTTGGACTTAGGGCCCCAGCATTTT. Translating gives CASSLDLGPQHF. The full variable domain, completed using reference TRBV5-6 and TRBJ1-5, is DAGVTQSPTHLIKTRGQQVTLRCSPKSGHDTVSWYQQALGQGPQFIFQYYEEEERQRGNFPDRFSGHQFPNYSSELNVNALLLGDSALYLCASSLDLGPQHFGDGTRLSIL.

By share of the sample, this clonotype is medium-sized. The chain has TRBV7-9 and TRBJ2-3; D is ambiguous. CDR1 is SEHNR, CDR2 FQNEAQ, per germline (reference sequence). V gave up 3 bases and J gave up 6 bases, with 16 bases separating them. The CDR3 length is 15 residues. The CDR3 reads CASSFTRTKGDTQYF. The CDR3 DNA is TGTGCCAGCAGCTTCACACGGACGAAAGGGGATACGCAGTATTTT.

This clonotype was found a few times. The V and J genes are TRBV28 and TRBJ2-2; TRBD1 aligns across 8 bases. Trimming at V came to 5 bases and at J to 2 bases, leaving 19 bases not matched to a gene. Germline V gene data show CDR1 as MDHEN and CDR2 as SYDVKM. This CDR3 is 20 amino acids long. The CDR3 DNA sequence: TGTGCCAGCAGTCTCTCCTGGGCAGGGGGCGGACCAAAAAACACCGGGGAGCTGTTTTTT. Residues: CASSLSWAGGGPKNTGELFF. Together with reference TRBV28 and TRBJ2-2, the CDR3 gives the full variable domain: DVKVTQSSRYLVKRTGEKVFLECVQDMDHENMFWYRQDPGLGLRLIYFSYDVKMKEKGDIPEGYSVSREKKERFSLILESASTNQTSMYLCASSLSWAGGGPKNTGELFFGEGSRLTVL.

This clonotype is termed medium-sized. The V call is TRBV20-1, the J call TRBJ1-1; TRBD1 matches 7 bases. The trim removed 1 base at V and 0 bases at J, leaving 2 bases unmatched. The germline CDR1 and CDR2 sequences are DFQATT and SNEGSKA (reference sequence). This CDR3 contains 14 residues. CDR3 in DNA: TGCAGTGCTAGAGGGGACAGTTTGAACACTGAAGCTTTCTTT. Its translation is CSARGDSLNTEAFF.

The V and J genes are TRBV28 and TRBJ2-7; D is undetermined. V was pared by 8 bases and J by 5 bases, with 19 bases between. The germline V gene has CDR1 MDHEN and CDR2 SYDVKM. The CDR3 consists of 14 residues. CDR3 sequence (DNA): TGTGCCAGCCGTCCGGTCGACACCGTTCACGAGCAGTACTTC. Its protein product is CASRPVDTVHEQYF.

By share, this clonotype ranks as medium-sized (0.01 to 0.1%). V and J are TRBV5-6 and TRBJ1-2, with 7 bases aligning to TRBD1. V was pared by 4 bases and J by 1 base, with 7 bases of the junction left unmatched. CDR1 is SGHDT, CDR2 YYEEEE, per germline. The CDR3 covers 15 residues. As DNA, the CDR3 is TGTGCCAGCAGCCCCGGGACAGCGCTTAACTATGGCTACACCTTC. Its protein product is CASSPGTALNYGYTF. Full variable domain (remainder filled in from reference TRBV5-6 and TRBJ1-2): DAGVTQSPTHLIKTRGQQVTLRCSPKSGHDTVSWYQQALGQGPQFIFQYYEEEERQRGNFPDRFSGHQFPNYSSELNVNALLLGDSALYLCASSPGTALNYGYTFGSGTRLTVV.